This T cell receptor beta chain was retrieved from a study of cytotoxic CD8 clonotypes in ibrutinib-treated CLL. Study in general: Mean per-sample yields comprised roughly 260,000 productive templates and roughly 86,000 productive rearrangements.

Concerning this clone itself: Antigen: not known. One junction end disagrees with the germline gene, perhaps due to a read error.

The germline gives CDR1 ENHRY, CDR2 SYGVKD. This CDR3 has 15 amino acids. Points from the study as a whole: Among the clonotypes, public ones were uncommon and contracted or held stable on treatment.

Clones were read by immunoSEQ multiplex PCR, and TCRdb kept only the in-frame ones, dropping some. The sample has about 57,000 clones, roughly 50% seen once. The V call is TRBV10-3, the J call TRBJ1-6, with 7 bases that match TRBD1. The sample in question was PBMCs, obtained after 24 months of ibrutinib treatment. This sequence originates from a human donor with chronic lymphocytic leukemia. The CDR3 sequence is CASSARQGGNSPLHF. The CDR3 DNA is TGTGCCAGCAGTGCCAGACAGGGCGGTAATTCACCCCTCCACTTT.